This T cell receptor beta chain is from a study of tumor-infiltrating lymphocytes in primary liver carcinoma (dated by TCRdb to 2016 to 2017). As for the study more broadly: A few patients with histopathologically diagnosed primary liver carcinoma underwent surgical resection in China between November 2015 and March 2016. TCRbeta repertoire sequencing covered about 35 specimens from 5 patients: about 25 tumor regions, 5 adjacent noncancerous liver tissues and 5 peripheral blood samples. The five patients had tumors staged T1-T3 N0M0, with maximum diameters ranging from roughly 4 to 10 cm. Technical replicate repertoires showed high reproducibility, with mean shared-clone rates about 0.92 and correlation coefficients above 0.98. Hepatocellular carcinoma (four) or combined HCC and intrahepatic cholangiocarcinoma (one) was present in the five patients, who were three men and two women aged 30 to 69 years. TCRbeta repertoire sequencing, expression microarrays and whole-exome sequencing were combined in the study across five regions of each liver tumor, with adjacent normal tissue and blood also included. Each sample produced about 3.5 to 8 million productive TCRbeta reads, and read depth showed no significant difference between tissue types.

General study outcomes and caveats: Comparison of CD4+ and CD8+ T cell repertoires was precluded by the use of bulk unsorted samples. Repertoire overlap was found to be higher between tumor regions (mean approximately 35%) than between tumor-adjacent (roughly 17%) or tumor-blood (14%) pairs, consistent with antigen-driven expansion. The study included only four or five patients, and the authors note findings should be validated in a larger study. Because only the TCR beta chain was sequenced and unpaired alpha chains were not captured, true repertoire diversity is likely underestimated. The top 250 clones accounted for a significantly greater share of the repertoire in tumors than in blood (p = 0.039).

TCRbeta-specific cDNA was reverse-transcribed from approximately 0.5 ug total RNA using a constant-region primer and ProtoScript II reverse transcriptase. TCRbeta libraries were built with three nested multiplex PCR rounds, a slightly modified ARM-PCR procedure. Each of the first two PCR rounds ran for approximately 10 cycles using multiplex TRBV1-TRBV30 forward primers together with a Cbeta reverse primer. Sample barcodes and Illumina adapters were added in a final 25-cycle PCR using Deep VentR polymerase. Before sequencing, amplicons of 200-500 bp were purified from gel using a QIAquick gel extraction kit. An Illumina HiSeq 2500 was used to sequence the TCRbeta amplicons, generating 250-bp paired-end reads. Under the source paper's analysis protocol: Quality trimming of reads was performed with Trimmomatic v0.33, and paired reads were merged with FLASH v1.2.11 so that full CDR3 sequences could be recovered. V, D and J germline segments were assigned to the rearranged TCRbeta sequences by MiGEC v1.2.1b. VDJtools v1.0.0 computed clonotype statistics and Shannon-Wiener diversity indices. Except for diversity analysis, only each sample's 250 most abundant clonotypes were used in subsequent analyses to reduce sampling bias. TCRdb's own reprocessing of the public reads used fastp at Q25 and MiXCR and kept productive beta chains. Rows merge per CDR3 protein into single entries with the most common DNA and genes. The V and J calls here are based on TCRdb, not the publication. For this sample there are some 200,000 distinct CDR3 sequences; about 61% appear just once. The leading ten clones occupy approximately 6.5% of the sample.

TRIzol reagent was used to extract blood RNA from unsorted whole blood, while the DNeasy Blood & Tissue kit provided the germline DNA. Chronic HBV infection was present in the patients, and the patients were treatment-naive at sampling. Before surgery, roughly 4 milliliters of peripheral blood were drawn into K2EDTA tubes. To note about this clonotype: The specificity of this receptor is unknown. No base qualities exist here, and no much larger clone lies one base off it.

The CDR3 spans 16 residues, from the cysteine through the phenylalanine. Of all the DNA, just the CDR3 is kept, 48 bases in frame from base 1. CDR1 and CDR2 are drawn from the germline V gene: KGHDR, SFDVKD. V and J are trimmed by 1 base and 4 bases, and the gene matches miss 5 bases of the junction. Input material: peripheral blood. This receptor chain uses TRBV24-1 and TRBJ2-5; 10 central nucleotides agree with TRBD1. This TCR derives from a woman in her fifties or sixties with primary liver carcinoma and hepatitis B virus infection. The CDR3 region has the sequence CATSDFGQGVGETQYF. At the DNA level, the sequence is TGTGCCACCAGTGATTTCGGACAGGGGGTTGGAGAGACCCAGTACTTC.